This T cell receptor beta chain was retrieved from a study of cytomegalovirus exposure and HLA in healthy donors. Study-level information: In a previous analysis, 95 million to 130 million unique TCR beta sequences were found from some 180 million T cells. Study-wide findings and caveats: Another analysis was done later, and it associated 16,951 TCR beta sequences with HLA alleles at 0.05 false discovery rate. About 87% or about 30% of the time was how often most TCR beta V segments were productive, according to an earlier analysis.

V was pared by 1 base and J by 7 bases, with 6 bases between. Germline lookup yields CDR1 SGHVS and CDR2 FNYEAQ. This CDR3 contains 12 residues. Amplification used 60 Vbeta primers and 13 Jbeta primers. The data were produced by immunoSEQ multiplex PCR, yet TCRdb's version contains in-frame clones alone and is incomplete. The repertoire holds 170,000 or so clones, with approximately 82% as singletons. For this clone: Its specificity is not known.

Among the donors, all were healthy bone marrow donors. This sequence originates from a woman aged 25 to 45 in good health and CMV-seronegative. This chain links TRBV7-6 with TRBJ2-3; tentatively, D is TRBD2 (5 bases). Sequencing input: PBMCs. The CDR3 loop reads CASSLGGNTQYF. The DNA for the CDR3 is TGTGCCAGCAGCTTAGGAGGGAATACGCAGTATTTT.